This T cell receptor (beta chain) originates from a study of siplizumab effects on memory and regulatory T cells. Study-wide findings and caveats: Proliferating siplizumab-cultured Tregs lacked confirmed suppressive function. The study found that mappable alloreactive CD4+ clones averaged around 68% Treg-derived with siplizumab and around 25% in controls. Sequences that were alloreactive and traceable to unstimulated CD4+ memory cells were significantly reduced by siplizumab.

CDR1 and CDR2 from the germline V gene are SGHAT and FQDESV (reference sequence). Between the trimmed V and J ends, which lost 4 bases and 0 bases, there was a span of 13 bases. This CDR3 comprises 15 residues. Roughly 10^5 TCR templates underwent assay in each sample. Generated by immunoSEQ multiplex PCR, the TCRdb table keeps only in-frame clones and is missing some. The sample lists tens of thousands of clones, over 80% occurring once. Worth noting for this clone: Its specificity is not known.

The specimen was memory CD4+ T cells sorted from blood. The receptor was isolated from a human donor in good health. This chain connects TRBV11-1 to TRBJ2-7, with D tentatively TRBD1 or TRBD2 (5 bases each). The CDR3 DNA reads TGTGCCAGCAGCTCAACCGGGACGGTCTCCTACGAGCAGTACTTC. This codes for CASSSTGTVSYEQYF.